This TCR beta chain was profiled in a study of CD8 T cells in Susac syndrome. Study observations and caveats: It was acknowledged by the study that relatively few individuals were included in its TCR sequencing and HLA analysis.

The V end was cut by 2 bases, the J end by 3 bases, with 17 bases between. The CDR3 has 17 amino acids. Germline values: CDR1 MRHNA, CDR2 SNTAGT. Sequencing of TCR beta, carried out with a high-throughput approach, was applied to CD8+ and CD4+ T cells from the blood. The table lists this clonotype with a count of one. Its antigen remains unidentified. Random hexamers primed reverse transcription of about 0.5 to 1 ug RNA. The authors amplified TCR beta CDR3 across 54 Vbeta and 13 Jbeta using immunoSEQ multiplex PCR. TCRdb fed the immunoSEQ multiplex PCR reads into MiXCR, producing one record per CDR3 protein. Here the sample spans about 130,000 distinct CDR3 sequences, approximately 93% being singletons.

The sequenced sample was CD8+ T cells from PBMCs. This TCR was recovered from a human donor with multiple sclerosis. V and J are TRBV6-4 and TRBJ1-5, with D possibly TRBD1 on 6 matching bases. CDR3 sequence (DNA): TGTGCCAGCAGTGACAACCGGGACAAGGGGCCCAATCAGCCCCAGCATTTT. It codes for CASSDNRDKGPNQPQHF.